The present TCR beta chain was sequenced within a study of blood T cell repertoires in COVID-19. Study summary: Both acute and convalescent COVID-19 samples were obtained from the United States, Italy and Spain. T cells, B-cell-depleted T cells, or PBMCs supplied cDNA or gDNA.

CDR1 is SGHVS, CDR2 FQNEAQ, per germline. The V gene end was trimmed by 5 bases and the J gene end by 5 bases; junction bases not matched to a gene: 11. The CDR3 spans 17 residues. In the source study's methods: Counts of nucleated cells, estimated from reference gene primer amplification, were obtained. Assay: immunoSEQ multiplex PCR; the TCRdb copy retains only in-frame clones and omits some. The V and J calls and clone size were taken over from that table, and D and trimming were inferred from the DNA. Of about 100,000 clones in the sample, roughly nine tenths were seen once. The TCR comes from a man aged 45-60 years with acute or convalescent COVID-19. Input material: peripheral blood. The chain carries TRBV7-8 and TRBJ2-1, with 11 bases fitting TRBD2. CDR3 amino acids: CASSQISGGAVDNEQFF. The CDR3 DNA reads TGTGCCAGCAGCCAAATTAGCGGGGGGGCCGTCGACAATGAGCAGTTCTTC. The variable domain in full, completed from reference TRBV7-8 and TRBJ2-1, reads GAGVSQSPRYKVAKRGQDVALRCDPISGHVSLFWYQQALGQGPEFLTYFQNEAQLDKSGLPSDRFFAERPEGSVSTLKIQRTQQEDSAVYLCASSQISGGAVDNEQFFGPGTRLTVL.